This T cell receptor (beta chain) derives from a study of identical twins. The study's findings and limits: Alpha sequences that were out-of-frame and twin-shared showed an excess of low generation probability.

Unique molecular identifiers were in the cDNA, with template-switch universal primer binding. TCRdb processed the 5' RACE reads anew with MiXCR; each CDR3 protein has one entry. This sample has approximately 220,000 distinct CDR3 sequences, with 7.5% found just once. Many counts were recorded for this clonotype. Its antigen is as yet unknown. Germline CDR1 and CDR2: MNHEY and SVGEGT. The length of the CDR3 is 13 residues. The V and J ends lost 4 bases and 3 bases respectively, with 8 bases between them. These same records also appear under a second study, on yellow fever vaccine responses in identical twins.

V gene TRBV6-2 or TRBV6-3 combines with J gene TRBJ2-3; the D gene is possibly TRBD2 (6 bases). The sequencing input was CD8+ T cells sorted from blood. The origin of this receptor is a woman between 18 and 30 years old in good health. DNA of the CDR3: TGTGCCAGCAGTTTAGCGGAGACAGATACGCAGTATTTT. As protein: CASSLAETDTQYF.